The rows below give T cell receptor beta chains drawn from one sample of a study of technical replicates of blood from several donors. Profiled with immunoSEQ multiplex PCR; TCRdb holds only in-frame clones, not every one. The sample lists roughly 80,000 clones; 70% to 90% were seen once. The sequenced material came from T cells isolated from PBMCs. All receptors come from a human donor in good health. Both conserved end residues are part of each CDR3. A D gene is named only where the DNA matches it firmly. Size values are once, few and many counts, or a class for expanded clones, and some rows have none.

clone_size,v_call,d_call,j_call,cdr3_aa,cdr3_nt
-,TRBV19,-,TRBJ2-7,CASSMRGGSYEQYF,TGTGCCAGTAGTATGCGGGGTGGGTCCTACGAGCAGTACTTC
-,TRBV7-9,-,TRBJ2-7,CASSLLGTGLYEQYF,TGTGCCAGCAGCTTACTGGGGACTGGTCTCTACGAGCAGTACTTC
-,TRBV19,TRBD2,TRBJ2-1,CASSPSPGRARNEQFF,TGTGCCAGTAGTCCGTCCCCCGGGAGGGCCAGGAATGAGCAGTTCTTC
-,TRBV28,-,TRBJ2-1,CASSLLGGQGGNEQFF,TGTGCCAGCAGTTTATTAGGAGGACAGGGAGGGAATGAGCAGTTCTTC
-,TRBV7-2,TRBD2,TRBJ2-7,CASSLSGASYEQYF,TGTGCCAGCAGCCTAAGCGGGGCCTCCTACGAGCAGTACTTC
-,TRBV6-5,TRBD2,TRBJ2-1,CASRELAGGYNEQFF,TGTGCCAGCAGGGAGCTAGCGGGAGGGTACAATGAGCAGTTCTTC
-,TRBV28,-,TRBJ2-3,CASSALDTQYF,TGTGCCAGCAGTGCACTAGACACGCAGTATTTT
-,TRBV7-2,TRBD2,TRBJ2-5,CASSAGLAGGETQYF,TGTGCCAGCAGCGCGGGACTAGCGGGAGGAGAGACCCAGTACTTC
-,TRBV15,-,TRBJ2-2,CATSGAVGGELFF,TGTGCCACCAGCGGGGCCGTTGGGGGGGAGCTGTTTTTT
few,TRBV9,-,TRBJ1-5,CASSVTGDQPQHF,TGTGCCAGCAGCGTAACAGGCGATCAGCCCCAGCATTTT
-,TRBV5-6,-,TRBJ2-1,CASHTPSYNEQFF,TGTGCCAGCCACACCCCCTCCTACAATGAGCAGTTCTTC
-,TRBV5-5,-,TRBJ2-1,CASTFWGDSYNEQFF,TGTGCCAGCACCTTTTGGGGGGACTCCTACAATGAGCAGTTCTTC
once,TRBV30,-,TRBJ1-2,CAWSYLVTNYGYTF,TGTGCCTGGAGCTATCTGGTAACTAACTATGGCTACACCTTC
-,TRBV6-1,-,TRBJ1-3,CASAAGSSGNTIYF,TGTGCCAGCGCTGCCGGGAGCTCTGGAAACACCATATATTTT
-,TRBV19,TRBD1,TRBJ2-5,CASSIGGQDQETQYF,TGTGCCAGTAGTATAGGGGGACAGGACCAAGAGACCCAGTACTTC
-,TRBV9,-,TRBJ2-1,CASSSLGRPFF,TGTGCCAGCAGCTCATTGGGGAGGCCGTTCTTC
-,TRBV5-4,TRBD1,TRBJ2-3,CASSPGTGDTDTQYF,TGTGCCAGCAGCCCCGGGACAGGGGACACAGATACGCAGTATTTT
-,TRBV9,TRBD2,TRBJ2-5,CASSYGTSGMGTQYF,TGTGCCAGCAGCTACGGGACTAGCGGGATGGGGACCCAGTACTTC
-,TRBV7-8,TRBD2,TRBJ2-7,CASSLPGLAGPYEQYF,TGTGCCAGCAGCTTACCTGGACTAGCGGGCCCCTACGAGCAGTACTTC
-,TRBV7-9,-,TRBJ2-3,CASSRTSTDTQYF,TGTGCCAGCTCCCGGACTAGCACAGATACGCAGTATTTT
-,TRBV7-3,-,TRBJ1-2,CASSLQDYGYTF,TGTGCCAGCAGCTTACAGGACTATGGCTACACCTTC
-,TRBV4-1,-,TRBJ2-3,CASSQDVRRTQYF,TGCGCCAGCAGCCAAGATGTCCGGAGAACGCAGTATTTT
-,TRBV28,-,TRBJ1-2,CASSYTVRYGYTF,TGTGCCAGCAGTTACACAGTACGCTATGGCTACACCTTC
-,TRBV27,-,TRBJ2-3,CASSYQGYTQYF,TGTGCCAGCAGTTATCAGGGGTACACGCAGTATTTT
-,TRBV11-2,-,TRBJ1-4,CASSLGADGTNEKLFF,TGTGCCAGCAGTTTGGGGGCCGACGGAACTAATGAAAAACTGTTTTTT
-,TRBV10-3,-,TRBJ1-1,CAISTPGIGSEDTEAFF,TGTGCCATCAGCACCCCAGGTATAGGGTCGGAGGACACTGAAGCTTTCTTT
-,TRBV4-2,TRBD1,TRBJ1-5,CASSQEQGDHQPQHF,TGTGCCAGCAGCCAAGAACAGGGGGATCATCAGCCCCAGCATTTT
-,TRBV9,-,TRBJ2-7,CASSVGLSSYEQYF,TGTGCCAGCAGCGTAGGACTTAGTTCCTACGAGCAGTACTTC
-,TRBV7-2,-,TRBJ2-1,CASSTGYGEQFF,TGTGCCAGCAGCACGGGATACGGTGAGCAGTTCTTC
once,TRBV7-3,TRBD2,TRBJ2-5,CASSLGLAGVETQYF,TGTGCCAGCAGCTTAGGTCTAGCGGGAGTAGAGACCCAGTACTTC
-,TRBV19,-,TRBJ1-1,CASSLTGNTEAFF,TGTGCCAGTAGTCTTACGGGAAACACTGAAGCTTTCTTT
-,TRBV10-3,-,TRBJ1-2,CAISEYQGHGYTF,TGTGCCATCAGTGAGTACCAGGGCCATGGCTACACCTTC
-,TRBV5-3,TRBD2,TRBJ2-2,CAPLAGGVFSGELFF,TGTGCCCCATTAGCGGGAGGCGTCTTCTCCGGGGAGCTGTTTTTT
-,TRBV5-1,-,TRBJ2-3,CASSLADSYTDTQYF,TGCGCCAGCAGCCTTGCCGACAGTTACACAGATACGCAGTATTTT
-,TRBV6-1,TRBD2,TRBJ2-7,CASTVGLAGAYEQYF,TGTGCCAGCACGGTTGGGCTAGCGGGAGCTTACGAGCAGTACTTC
-,TRBV10-3,-,TRBJ2-5,CAISVLETQYF,TGTGCCATCAGTGTATTAGAGACCCAGTACTTC
-,TRBV27,TRBD1,TRBJ1-2,CASSDRGYGYTF,TGTGCCAGCAGTGACAGGGGGTATGGCTACACCTTC
few,TRBV19,-,TRBJ1-4,CASRGRAEEKLFF,TGTGCCAGTAGAGGGAGGGCCGAAGAAAAACTGTTTTTT
-,TRBV5-1,TRBD2,TRBJ2-7,CASSPEGLAVQAGEQYF,TGCGCCAGCAGCCCCGAGGGACTAGCTGTGCAGGCGGGCGAGCAGTACTTC
-,TRBV6-4,TRBD1,TRBJ1-5,CASSDPGQEGKPQHF,TGTGCCAGCAGTGACCCAGGACAGGAGGGTAAGCCCCAGCATTTT
-,TRBV11-2,TRBD2,TRBJ2-2,CASSLVGTSGPGELFF,TGTGCCAGCAGCTTAGTAGGGACTAGCGGGCCCGGGGAGCTGTTTTTT
-,TRBV28,-,TRBJ2-7,CASSLSYYEQYF,TGTGCCAGCAGTTTATCTTATTACGAGCAGTACTTC
-,TRBV6-8,TRBD1,TRBJ2-3,CASSYRGQGPSGPPTDTQYF,TGTGCCAGCAGTTACCGGGGACAGGGGCCTAGCGGGCCTCCCACAGATACGCAGTATTTT
once,TRBV27,-,TRBJ1-4,CASSLKKKGRAELFF,TGTGCCAGCAGTTTGAAGAAGAAAGGGAGGGCGGAACTGTTTTTT